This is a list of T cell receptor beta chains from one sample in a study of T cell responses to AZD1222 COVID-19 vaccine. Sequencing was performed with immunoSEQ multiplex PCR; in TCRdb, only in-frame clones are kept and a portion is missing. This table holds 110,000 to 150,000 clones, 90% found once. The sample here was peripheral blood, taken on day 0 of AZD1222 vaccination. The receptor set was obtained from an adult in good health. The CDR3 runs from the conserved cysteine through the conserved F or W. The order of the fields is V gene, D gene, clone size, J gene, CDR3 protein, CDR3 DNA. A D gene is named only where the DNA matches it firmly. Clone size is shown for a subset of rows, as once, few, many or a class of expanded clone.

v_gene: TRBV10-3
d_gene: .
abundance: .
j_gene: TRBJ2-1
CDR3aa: CAISEVSSGVGNNEQFF
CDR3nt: TGTGCCATCAGTGAGGTCTCTTCGGGGGTCGGGAACAATGAGCAGTTCTTC

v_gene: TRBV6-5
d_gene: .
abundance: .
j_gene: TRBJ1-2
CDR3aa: CASSWGYGYTF
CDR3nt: TGTGCCAGCAGTTGGGGCTATGGCTACACCTTC

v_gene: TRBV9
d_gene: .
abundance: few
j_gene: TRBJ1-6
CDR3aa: CASSLCSPLHF
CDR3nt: TGTGCCAGCAGCTTATGTTCACCCCTCCACTTT

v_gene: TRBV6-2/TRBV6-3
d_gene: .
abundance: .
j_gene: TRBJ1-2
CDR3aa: CASSPRVDGYTF
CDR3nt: TGTGCCAGCAGTCCCAGGGTAGATGGCTACACCTTC

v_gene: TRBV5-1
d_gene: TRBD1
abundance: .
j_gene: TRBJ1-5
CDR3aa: CASSWTGDSNQPQHF
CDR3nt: TGCGCCAGCAGTTGGACAGGCGATAGCAATCAGCCCCAGCATTTT

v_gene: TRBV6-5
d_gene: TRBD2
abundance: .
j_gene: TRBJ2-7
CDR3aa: CASSYYRRGAYEQYF
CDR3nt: TGTGCCAGCAGTTACTACAGGCGGGGGGCCTACGAGCAGTACTTC

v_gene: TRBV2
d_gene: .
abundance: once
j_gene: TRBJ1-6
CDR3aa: CASSEALWDYNSPLHF
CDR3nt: TGTGCCAGCAGTGAAGCGCTTTGGGACTATAATTCACCCCTCCACTTT

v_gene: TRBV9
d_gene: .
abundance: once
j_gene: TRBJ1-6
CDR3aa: CASSVDQGSYNSPLHF
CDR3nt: TGTGCCAGCAGCGTAGACCAGGGCTCCTATAATTCACCCCTCCACTTT

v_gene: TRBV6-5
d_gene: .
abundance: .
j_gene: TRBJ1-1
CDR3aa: CASSYNPGTLNTEAFF
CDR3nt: TGTGCCAGCAGTTACAACCCCGGGACATTGAACACTGAAGCTTTCTTT

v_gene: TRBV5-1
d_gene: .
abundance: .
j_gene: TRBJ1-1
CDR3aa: CASSLFRNTEAFF
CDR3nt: TGCGCCAGCAGCTTGTTTCGGAACACTGAAGCTTTCTTT

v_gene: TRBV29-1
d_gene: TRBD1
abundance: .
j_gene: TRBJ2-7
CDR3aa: CSVGQFYEQYF
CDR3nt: TGCAGCGTGGGACAGTTCTACGAGCAGTACTTC

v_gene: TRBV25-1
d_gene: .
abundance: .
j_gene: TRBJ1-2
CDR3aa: CASSFGHRAYGYTF
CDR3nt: TGTGCCAGCAGTTTCGGACATCGAGCCTATGGCTACACCTTC

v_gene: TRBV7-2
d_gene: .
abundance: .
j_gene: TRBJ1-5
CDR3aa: CASSSGVSNQPQHF
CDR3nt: TGTGCCAGCAGCTCGGGGGTTAGCAATCAGCCCCAGCATTTT

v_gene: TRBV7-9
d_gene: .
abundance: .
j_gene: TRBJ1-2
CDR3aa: CASSLATDYGYTF
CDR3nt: TGTGCCAGCAGCTTAGCGACGGATTATGGCTACACCTTC

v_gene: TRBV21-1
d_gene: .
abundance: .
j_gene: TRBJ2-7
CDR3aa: CASPRLAVSYEQYF
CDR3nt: TGTGCCAGCCCCCGACTAGCGGTCTCCTACGAGCAGTACTTC

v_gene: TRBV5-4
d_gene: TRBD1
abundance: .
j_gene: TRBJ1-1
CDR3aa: CASSLGGQVNTEAFF
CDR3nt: TGTGCCAGCAGCTTGGGGGGACAGGTGAACACTGAAGCTTTCTTT

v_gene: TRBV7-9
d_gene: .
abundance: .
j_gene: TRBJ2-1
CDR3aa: CASSFGTPAVNEQFF
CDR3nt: TGTGCCAGCAGCTTCGGGACGCCGGCGGTAAATGAGCAGTTCTTC

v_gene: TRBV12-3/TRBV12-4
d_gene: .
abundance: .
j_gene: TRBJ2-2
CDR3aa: CASSPTLTGELFF
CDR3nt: TGTGCCAGCAGCCCGACCCTCACCGGGGAGCTGTTTTTT

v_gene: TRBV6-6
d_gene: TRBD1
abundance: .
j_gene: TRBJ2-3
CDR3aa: CASSYRTGRTDTQYF
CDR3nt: TGTGCCAGCAGTTACAGGACAGGGAGGACAGATACGCAGTATTTT

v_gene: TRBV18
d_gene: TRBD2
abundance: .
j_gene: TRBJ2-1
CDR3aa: CASSPLGTSGVYNEQFF
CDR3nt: TGTGCCAGCTCACCGTTGGGGACTAGCGGCGTCTACAATGAGCAGTTCTTC

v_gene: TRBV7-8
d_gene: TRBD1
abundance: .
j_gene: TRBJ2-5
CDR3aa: CASSLVGQGTAGPNQETQYF
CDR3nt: TGTGCCAGCAGCTTAGTCGGACAGGGAACTGCGGGACCCAACCAAGAGACCCAGTACTTC

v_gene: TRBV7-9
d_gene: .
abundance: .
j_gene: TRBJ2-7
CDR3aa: CASSLGDTDWRYF
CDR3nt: TGTGCCAGCAGCTTAGGGGACACCGATTGGCGGTACTTC

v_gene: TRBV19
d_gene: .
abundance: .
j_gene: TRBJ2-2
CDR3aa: CASSTTRTGELFF
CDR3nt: TGTGCCAGTAGTACGACTAGGACCGGGGAGCTGTTTTTT

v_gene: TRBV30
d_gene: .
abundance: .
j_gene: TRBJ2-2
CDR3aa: CAWSRREFGELFF
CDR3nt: TGTGCCTGGAGTAGGCGCGAGTTCGGGGAGCTGTTTTTT

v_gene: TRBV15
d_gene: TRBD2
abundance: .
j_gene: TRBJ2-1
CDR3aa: CATSRVSSGRLSHEQFF
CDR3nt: TGTGCCACCAGCAGAGTTTCTAGCGGGAGATTGAGCCATGAGCAGTTCTTC

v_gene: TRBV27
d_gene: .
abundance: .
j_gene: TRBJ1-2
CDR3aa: CASSLSGFSHGGYGYTF
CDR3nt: TGTGCCAGCAGTTTGTCAGGATTCTCCCATGGGGGCTATGGCTACACCTTC

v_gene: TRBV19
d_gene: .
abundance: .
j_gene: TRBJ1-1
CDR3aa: CASIRAGDTEAFF
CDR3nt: TGTGCCAGTATCAGAGCGGGGGACACTGAAGCTTTCTTT

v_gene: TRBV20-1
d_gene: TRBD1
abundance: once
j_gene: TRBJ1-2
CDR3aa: CSASIQGAGYTF
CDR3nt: TGCAGTGCTAGTATACAGGGGGCTGGCTACACCTTC

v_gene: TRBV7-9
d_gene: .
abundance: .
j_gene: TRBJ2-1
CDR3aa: CASSLVSGTGGVFGQFF
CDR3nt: TGTGCCAGCAGCTTAGTCTCCGGGACTGGGGGTGTTTTTGGGCAGTTCTTC

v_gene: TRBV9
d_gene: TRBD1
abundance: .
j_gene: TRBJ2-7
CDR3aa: CASSVGGQARYEQYF
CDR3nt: TGTGCCAGCAGCGTAGGAGGACAGGCCCGTTACGAGCAGTACTTC

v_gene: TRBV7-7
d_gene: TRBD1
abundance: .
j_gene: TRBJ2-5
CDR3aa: CASSLDREETQYF
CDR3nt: TGTGCTAGCAGCTTAGACAGGGAAGAGACCCAGTACTTC

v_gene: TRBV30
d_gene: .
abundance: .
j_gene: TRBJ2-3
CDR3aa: CAWMDQYTDTQYF
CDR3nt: TGTGCCTGGATGGACCAGTACACAGATACGCAGTATTTT

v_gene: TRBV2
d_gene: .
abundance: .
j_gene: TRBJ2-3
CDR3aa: CASSPTDTQYF
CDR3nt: TGTGCCAGCAGCCCCACAGATACGCAGTATTTT

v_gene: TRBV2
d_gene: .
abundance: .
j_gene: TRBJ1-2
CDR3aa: CASMTSNYGYTF
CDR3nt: TGTGCCAGCATGACCTCTAACTATGGCTACACCTTC

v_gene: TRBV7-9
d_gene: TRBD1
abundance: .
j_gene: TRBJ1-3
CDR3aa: CASSRTGSGNTIYF
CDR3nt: TGTGCCAGCAGCCGGACAGGGTCCGGAAACACCATATATTTT

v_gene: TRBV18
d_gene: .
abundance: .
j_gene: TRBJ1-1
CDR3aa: CASSPDRLMNTEAFF
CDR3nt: TGTGCCAGCTCACCGGACAGACTAATGAACACTGAAGCTTTCTTT

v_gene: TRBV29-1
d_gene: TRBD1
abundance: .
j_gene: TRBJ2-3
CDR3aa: CSVTATGADTQYF
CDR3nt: TGCAGCGTCACGGCGACAGGGGCAGATACGCAGTATTTT

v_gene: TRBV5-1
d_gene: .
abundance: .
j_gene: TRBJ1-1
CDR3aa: CASSYPGRDPTEAFF
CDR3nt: TGCGCCAGCAGCTACCCCGGAAGGGACCCCACTGAAGCTTTCTTT

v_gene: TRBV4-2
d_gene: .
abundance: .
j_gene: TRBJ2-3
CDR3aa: CASSHAIPTVGTTDTQYF
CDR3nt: TGTGCCAGCAGCCACGCAATACCGACAGTGGGGACCACAGATACGCAGTATTTT

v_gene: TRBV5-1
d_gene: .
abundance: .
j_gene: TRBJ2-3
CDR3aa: CASSFSGADTQYF
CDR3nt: TGCGCCAGCAGCTTTTCGGGAGCAGATACGCAGTATTTT

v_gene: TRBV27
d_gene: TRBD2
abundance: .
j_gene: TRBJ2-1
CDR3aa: CASSLLPRGEGRYNEQFF
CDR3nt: TGTGCCAGCAGTTTATTACCCCGCGGGGAGGGTAGGTACAATGAGCAGTTCTTC

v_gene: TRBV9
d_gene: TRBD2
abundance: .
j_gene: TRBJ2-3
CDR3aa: CASSVWSSGRGDTQYF
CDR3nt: TGTGCCAGCAGCGTATGGTCTAGCGGGAGAGGGGATACGCAGTATTTT

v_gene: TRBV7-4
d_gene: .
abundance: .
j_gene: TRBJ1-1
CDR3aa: CASRLGHQNTEAFF
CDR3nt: TGTGCCAGCAGATTGGGACACCAGAACACTGAAGCTTTCTTT

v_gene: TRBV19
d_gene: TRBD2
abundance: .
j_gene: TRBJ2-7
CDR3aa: CASTTGTSFVEQYF
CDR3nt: TGTGCCAGTACCACCGGGACTAGCTTCGTCGAGCAGTACTTC

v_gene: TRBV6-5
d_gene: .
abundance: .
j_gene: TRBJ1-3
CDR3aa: CASSYSTGNTIYF
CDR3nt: TGTGCCAGCAGTTACTCGACTGGAAACACCATATATTTT

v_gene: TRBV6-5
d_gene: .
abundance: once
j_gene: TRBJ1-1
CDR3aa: CASSRGVNTEAFF
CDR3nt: TGTGCCAGCAGCCGAGGGGTGAACACTGAAGCTTTCTTT

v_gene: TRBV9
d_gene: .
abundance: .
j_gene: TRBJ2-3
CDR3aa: CASSSTGTDTQYF
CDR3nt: TGTGCCAGCAGCTCTACAGGGACAGATACGCAGTATTTT

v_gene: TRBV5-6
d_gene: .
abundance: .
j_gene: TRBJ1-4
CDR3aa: CASSLAGGGKLFF
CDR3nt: TGTGCCAGCAGCTTGGCGGGGGGCGGGAAACTGTTTTTT

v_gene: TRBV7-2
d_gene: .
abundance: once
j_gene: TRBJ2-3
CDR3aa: CASSLEGAGVGTQYF
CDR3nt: TGTGCCAGCAGCTTAGAGGGGGCGGGGGTCGGTACGCAGTATTTT

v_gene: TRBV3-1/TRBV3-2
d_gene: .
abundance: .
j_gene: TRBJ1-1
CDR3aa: CASSQEPNTEAFF
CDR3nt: TGTGCCAGCAGCCAAGAACCGAACACTGAAGCTTTCTTT

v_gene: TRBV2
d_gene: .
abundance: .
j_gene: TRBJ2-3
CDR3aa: CASSGGTASTDTQYF
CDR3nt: TGTGCCAGCAGTGGTGGGACGGCTAGCACAGATACGCAGTATTTT

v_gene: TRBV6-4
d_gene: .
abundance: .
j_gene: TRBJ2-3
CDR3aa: CASSLDGGDTQYF
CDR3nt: TGTGCCAGCTCTCTAGATGGCGGGGATACGCAGTATTTT

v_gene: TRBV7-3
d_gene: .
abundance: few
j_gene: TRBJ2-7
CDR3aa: CASSLQSGFYEQYF
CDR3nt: TGTGCCAGCAGCTTACAGAGTGGGTTCTACGAGCAGTACTTC

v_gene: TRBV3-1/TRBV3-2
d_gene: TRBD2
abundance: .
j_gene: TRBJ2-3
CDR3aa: CASSQGGSGLARDTQYF
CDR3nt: TGTGCCAGCAGCCAAGGTGGGTCCGGACTAGCCCGGGATACGCAGTATTTT

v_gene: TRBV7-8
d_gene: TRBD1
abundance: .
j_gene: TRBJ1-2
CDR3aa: CASSLVSGSGQNYGYTF
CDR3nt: TGTGCCAGCAGCTTAGTCTCCGGATCGGGACAGAACTATGGCTACACCTTC